The 16 T cell receptor beta chains reported below all come from one sample, sequenced in a study of shared clonotypes between healthy human individuals (TCRdb year 2020). The method was the immunoSEQ multiplex PCR assay. TCRdb carries this immuneACCESS record with in-frame sequences only. Its versions omit some clonotypes, under half of them owing to an unresolved V gene in the studies checked, with the rest unexplained. In all, the sample holds more than 2,000,000 clones, and more than 80% of those were seen once. Roughly 0.15% of the sample lies in the top ten. The sequenced sample consisted of naive CD4+ T cells sorted from blood. The sample's cell subset or site, from its label and the paper: CD45RA+ positively selected. These receptors came from a man aged 18 to 29 in good health.

This clone was recorded only once. The chain has TRBV7-9 and TRBJ1-2, with TRBD1 as a possible D gene (5 bases). V was shortened by 5 bases and J by 6 bases, with 22 bases between the two germline ends. CDR1 is SEHNR, CDR2 FQNEAQ, per germline (reference sequence). This CDR3 is built from 16 residues. As DNA, the CDR3 is TGTGCCAGCAGCCCTGGGACGATATTAAGGAGTCATGGCTACACCTTC. It encodes CASSPGTILRSHGYTF.

This chain joins TRBV2 and TRBJ2-1, with TRBD2 matching over 16 bases. Germline-derived CDR1 and CDR2 are SNHLY and FYNNEI. The CDR3 loop spans 14 amino acids. With V trimmed by 6 bases and J by 13 bases, 6 bases remained unmatched. CDR3 sequence: CASRPGLAGGLQFF. The DNA of the CDR3 is TGTGCCAGCAGACCGGGACTAGCGGGGGGGCTACAGTTCTTC.

The chain combines TRBV28 with TRBJ1-2; 9 bases match TRBD1. This CDR3 region has 12 residues. In germline, CDR1 is MDHEN, CDR2 SYDVKM. V shed 11 bases, J shed 5 bases, and the junction held 6 bases outside the gene matches. The CDR3 DNA reads as TGTGCCTCCACGACAGGGGGATATGGCTACACCTTC. It specifies CASTTGGYGYTF.

This rearrangement joins TRBV6-1 to TRBJ1-3; TRBD1 might be the D (6 bases). In germline, CDR1 is MNHNS, CDR2 SASEGT. Trimming left V 6 bases short and J 4 bases short, with 16 bases between. CDR3 length equals 15 residues. The CDR3 spells CASSLDRLSGNTIYF. For the CDR3, the DNA is TGTGCCAGCAGCTTGGACAGACTCTCCGGAAACACCATATATTTT.

V usage is TRBV7-8 and J usage is TRBJ1-6; possible D gene TRBD1, 6 bases. This CDR3 comprises 15 residues. Germline loops: CDR1 SGHVS, CDR2 FQNEAQ. Trimming pared 1 base from V and 4 bases from J, leaving 8 bases between. The CDR3 region is CASSLGQGYNSPLHF. For the CDR3, the DNA is TGTGCCAGCAGCTTAGGTCAGGGGTATAATTCACCCCTCCACTTT.

This clone was seen a few times. The rearrangement joins TRBV10-1 to TRBJ1-1; D is ambiguous. This CDR3 is 14 amino acids long. The germline CDR1 and CDR2 sequences are WNHNN and SYGVQD (reference sequence). V was shortened by 3 bases and J by 4 bases, with 12 bases between the two germline ends. The CDR3 sequence is CASSESTVSTEAFF. In DNA, the CDR3 is TGCGCCAGCAGTGAAAGTACTGTAAGCACTGAAGCTTTCTTT.

Regarding this clone: This specimen includes other DNA sequences encoding the same CDR3. The CDR3 coding sequence is TGTGCCAGTAGTATCCAGGGGAGCACAGATACGCAGTATTTT. This translates into CASSIQGSTDTQYF. The chain carries TRBV19 and TRBJ2-3, with a tentative D call TRBD1 (6 bases). The CDR3 spans 14 residues. The germline V and J ends were trimmed by 3 bases and 0 bases, with 7 bases remaining between them. Germline CDR1 reads LNHDA; CDR2 reads SQIVND (reference sequence).

The genes are TRBV5-1 and TRBJ2-5; D gene unclear. Per the germline V gene, CDR1 is SGHRS and CDR2 is YFSETQ. V shed 1 base and J shed 0 bases, with 10 bases lying between them. The length of the CDR3 is 15 residues. DNA for the CDR3: TGCGCCAGCAGCTTGAGGGCGGCGAACCAAGAGACCCAGTACTTC. Translated, it gives CASSLRAANQETQYF.

The rearrangement links TRBV30 to TRBJ2-7; TRBD2 agrees at 7 bases. The CDR3 length is 14 residues. The germline gives CDR1 GTSNPN, CDR2 SVGIG (reference sequence). The V gene end was trimmed by 2 bases and the J gene end by 0 bases; junction bases not matched to a gene: 4. This CDR3 is CAWSYGGSSYEQYF. CDR3 nucleotide sequence: TGTGCCTGGAGTTATGGCGGGAGCTCCTACGAGCAGTACTTC.

CDR3 residues: CASGQGDYEQYF. The CDR3 region has the DNA TGTGCCTCCGGGCAGGGAGACTACGAGCAGTACTTC. The chain has TRBV30 and TRBJ2-7; D tentatively reads TRBD1 or TRBD2 (5 bases each). V lost 7 bases and J lost 3, with 13 bases in between. Germline lookup yields CDR1 GTSNPN and CDR2 SVGIG (reference sequence). This CDR3 contains 12 residues.

The chain couples TRBV9 to TRBJ1-6, with 8 nucleotides matching TRBD1. CDR3 length: 15 amino acids. V was pared by 6 bases and J by 8 bases, with 10 bases of the junction left unmatched. Germline assignment: CDR1 SGDLS and CDR2 YYNGEE. CDR3 bases: TGTGCCAGCAACTTATCCGGGACAGGCGATTCACCCCTCCACTTT. This sequence encodes CASNLSGTGDSPLHF.

For this clone: Other DNA sequences in this specimen translate into the identical CDR3. The chain links TRBV2 to TRBJ2-7; 7 nucleotides align to TRBD2. V lost 4 bases and J lost 3; bases outside the gene matches: 3. Germline V gives CDR1 SNHLY, CDR2 FYNNEI. The CDR3 is 13 residues long. The CDR3 loop is CASSASGVYEQYF. The CDR3 region has the DNA TGTGCCAGCAGTGCGAGCGGGGTCTACGAGCAGTACTTC.

The chain links TRBV6-1 to TRBJ2-1; D is perhaps TRBD2 (7 bases). The CDR3 extends over 16 amino acids. CDR1 and CDR2 from the germline V gene are MNHNS and SASEGT. Trimming took off 4 bases at V and 10 bases at J, with 23 bases between the two ends. This CDR3 reads CASSVRGRAFGWEQFF. As DNA, the CDR3 is TGTGCCAGCAGTGTAAGGGGGAGGGCTTTCGGTTGGGAGCAGTTCTTC.

CDR3 region: CASSPGGFGSDTEAFF. The DNA of the CDR3 is TGTGCCAGCAGCCCGGGCGGATTTGGGTCGGACACTGAAGCTTTCTTT. The chain is built from TRBV11-2 and TRBJ1-1, with no clear D. CDR1 SGHAT and CDR2 FQNNGV come from the germline V gene. The V and J ends lost 5 bases and 3 bases respectively, with 19 bases between them. This CDR3 spans 16 amino acids.

J is TRBJ2-1 and V is TRBV19; the match to TRBD2 covers 9 bases. The CDR3 is made up of 16 amino acids. Germline V gives CDR1 LNHDA, CDR2 SQIVND (reference sequence). The V and J ends lost 4 bases and 1 base, in that order; junction bases with no gene match: 5. CDR3 region: CASSTLAGGSYNEQFF. For the CDR3, the DNA is TGTGCCAGTAGTACCCTTGCGGGAGGGTCCTACAATGAGCAGTTCTTC.

V and J are TRBV20-1 and TRBJ2-1, with TRBD2 as a possible D gene (6 bases). CDR1 and CDR2 from the germline V gene are DFQATT and SNEGSKA (reference sequence). This CDR3 has 11 residues. V was clipped by 6 bases and J by 8 bases, with 11 bases between them. CDR3 amino acids: CSAAPGDEQFF. The CDR3 DNA is TGCAGTGCAGCACCGGGGGATGAGCAGTTCTTC.